This T cell receptor (beta chain) emerged from a study of T cell changes during pregnancy in multiple sclerosis. Method: immunoSEQ multiplex PCR; TCRdb's copy keeps in-frame clones and lacks some. The data hold tens of thousands of clones, with over 85% observed a single time. CDR1 and CDR2 from the germline V gene are SGHTA and FQGNSA. V dropped 6 bases and J dropped 10 bases, with 19 bases sitting between them. The CDR3 runs 14 residues. The chain has TRBV7-2 and TRBJ2-1; a possible D gene is TRBD2 (6 bases). This clonotype originated in a female donor in good health, enrolled as a control in a pregnancy study. Sequences were derived from peripheral blood, sampled after pregnancy. The CDR3 spells CASRGGERRREQFF. The DNA of the CDR3 is TGTGCCAGCAGGGGAGGTGAGCGCCGCAGGGAGCAGTTCTTC. Full variable domain (outside the CDR3, taken from reference TRBV7-2 and TRBJ2-1): GAGVSQSPSNKVTEKGKDVELRCDPISGHTALYWYRQSLGQGLEFLIYFQGNSAPDKSGLPSDRFSAERTGGSVSTLTIQRTQQEDSAVYLCASRGGERRREQFFGPGTRLTVL.